The entry that follows covers one TCR beta chain sequence. The data were obtained in a study of Graves' ophthalmopathy and Graves' hyperthyroidism. Amplified material comprised TCR beta CDR3 regions derived from RNA transcripts. The authors performed first-round RT-PCR with HTBI primers and then a second-round multiplex PCR. MiXCR, applied by TCRdb to the multiplex PCR reads, yields one record per CDR3 protein. In the table there are some 750,000 distinct CDR3 sequences, roughly 40% of which are singletons. The sequenced sample was peripheral blood. The receptor was derived from an adult man with Graves' ophthalmopathy.

The chain's CDR3 is CSVGDGPTEAFF. The CDR3 DNA sequence: TGCAGCGTTGGGGACGGGCCAACTGAAGCTTTCTTT. The rearrangement links TRBV29-1 to TRBJ1-1; TRBD1 is a possible D gene (5 bases). V lost 4 bases and J lost 5, with 11 bases in between. CDR1 is SQVTM, CDR2 ANQGSEA, per germline. This CDR3 contains 12 residues.